The 24 T cell receptor beta chains reported below all come from one sample, sequenced in a study of technical replicates of blood from several donors. Profiling relied on immunoSEQ multiplex PCR, and the TCRdb table lists in-frame clones only, not all of them. The data show roughly 82,000 clones, with about 93% seen just once and roughly 0.3% held by the top ten. The sample taken for sequencing was T cells isolated from PBMCs. The receptors were gathered from a human donor in good health.

V gene TRBV4-1 combines with J gene TRBJ1-5, with D perhaps matching TRBD1 (6 bases). The germline V gene encodes CDR1 MGHRA and CDR2 YSYEKL. This CDR3 contains 12 residues. V was trimmed by 0 bases and J by 11 bases, leaving 8 bases between them. The CDR3 DNA reads TGCGCCAGCAGCCAAGAAGGGGGGGCCCAGCATTTT. Encoded protein: CASSQEGGAQHF.

The sample holds one count of this clone. The V and J genes are TRBV11-3 and TRBJ1-1; maybe TRBD1 (5 bases). V lost 4 bases and J 4 bases, leaving 7 bases between the germline ends. This CDR3 is 12 amino acids long. Germline V gives CDR1 SGHNT, CDR2 YENEEA. The DNA for the CDR3 is TGTGCCAGCAGCTACGGGGGCACTGAAGCTTTCTTT. It translates to CASSYGGTEAFF.

The V and J genes are TRBV15 and TRBJ1-1; D remains unclear. The CDR3 consists of 15 residues. Germline CDR1 and CDR2: LNHNV and YYDKDF (reference sequence). V dropped 0 bases and J dropped 1 base, with 9 bases sitting between them. The CDR3 DNA reads as TGTGCCACCAGCAGAGATCGTCAGGAGAACACTGAAGCTTTCTTT. Translation: CATSRDRQENTEAFF.

The chain links TRBV28 to TRBJ2-5; 11 bases line up with TRBD1. The CDR3 is 17 residues long. J lost 1 base, V lost 3 bases, and 7 bases had no gene match. The germline CDR1 and CDR2 sequences are MDHEN and SYDVKM. CDR3 nucleotide sequence: TGTGCCAGCAGTTTTTTTGACGGGACAGGGGGCCAAGAGACCCAGTACTTC. Translating it yields CASSFFDGTGGQETQYF.

The CDR3: CASSRDPSMNTEAFF. In DNA, the CDR3 is TGTGCCAGTAGTCGGGATCCCTCCATGAACACTGAAGCTTTCTTT. This chain links TRBV19 with TRBJ1-1, with D unresolved. CDR3 length: 15 amino acids. V was shortened by 5 bases and J by 0 bases, with 13 bases between the two germline ends. Germline V lookup: CDR1 LNHDA, CDR2 SQIVND (reference sequence). The full variable domain, in which reference TRBV19 and TRBJ1-1 provide the parts outside the CDR3, is DGGITQSPKYLFRKEGQNVTLSCEQNLNHDAMYWYRQDPGQGLRLIYYSQIVNDFQKGDIAEGYSVSREKKESFPLTVTSAQKNPTAFYLCASSRDPSMNTEAFFGQGTRLTVV.

V usage is TRBV19 and J usage is TRBJ1-1; 7 bases map to TRBD1. This CDR3 is built from 14 residues. Trimming cost V 3 bases and J 5 bases; bases outside gene matches: 6. Germline values: CDR1 LNHDA, CDR2 SQIVND (reference sequence). The CDR3 region is CASSITGVETEAFF. The CDR3 DNA reads TGTGCCAGTAGTATTACAGGGGTAGAAACTGAAGCTTTCTTT.

This clone came up once. The chain is built from TRBV1 and TRBJ1-5; the table calls TRBD1, which could not be checked here. TRBV1 is annotated as a pseudogene. The CDR3 is 18 residues long. The CDR3, as DNA: TGCACCAGCAGCCAGTTCCGGGACAGGAGCCATAGCAATCAGCCCCAGCATTTT. This translates into CTSSQFRDRSHSNQPQHF.

The V and J genes are TRBV27 and TRBJ2-7, with 8 bases identical to TRBD2. V was clipped by 5 bases and J by 3 bases; unmatched bases: 0. CDR3 size: 12 residues. Germline CDR1 reads MNHEY; CDR2 reads SMNVEV (reference sequence). CDR3 residues: CASSSGSYEQYF. CDR3 DNA sequence: TGTGCCAGCAGTAGCGGGAGCTACGAGCAGTACTTC.

This sequence joins TRBV27 and TRBJ1-2, with 7 bases matching TRBD1. Losses at the gene ends were 8 bases for V and 8 bases for J; bases not matched to a gene: 8. The germline gives CDR1 MNHEY, CDR2 SMNVEV (reference sequence). This CDR3 region has 12 residues. CDR3 region: CASGGTAEGYTF. CDR3 DNA: TGTGCCAGCGGCGGGACAGCTGAAGGCTACACCTTC.

This chain connects TRBV28 to TRBJ1-5; a possible D gene is TRBD1 (6 bases). The CDR3 has 16 residues. The germline V and J ends were trimmed by 4 bases and 3 bases, with 16 bases remaining between them. Germline assignment: CDR1 MDHEN and CDR2 SYDVKM. The DNA of the CDR3 is TGTGCCAGCAGTTCGCCCCGGACAGCGATCAATCAGCCCCAGCATTTT. Translating it yields CASSSPRTAINQPQHF.

This rearrangement joins TRBV10-1 to TRBJ2-1; 8 bases map to TRBD2. CDR1 and CDR2 from the germline V gene are WNHNN and SYGVQD (reference sequence). The CDR3 is made up of 13 amino acids. V was pared by 4 bases and J by 7 bases, with 3 bases of the junction left unmatched. The CDR3 spells CASSAPGGNEQFF. CDR3 DNA: TGCGCCAGCAGTGCGCCGGGGGGGAATGAGCAGTTCTTC.

This clone was seen once. This rearrangement joins TRBV28 to TRBJ1-3, with TRBD1 matching over 9 bases. Germline V gene data show CDR1 as MDHEN and CDR2 as SYDVKM. With 2 bases clipped from V and 2 bases from J, the junction kept 7 bases outside the gene matches. This CDR3 is built from 17 residues. The CDR3 DNA is TGTGCCAGCAGTTTACGAGGCGGGACAGGGACTGGAAACACCATATATTTT. Translation gives CASSLRGGTGTGNTIYF. The entire variable domain, with the rest obtained from reference TRBV28 and TRBJ1-3, is as follows: DVKVTQSSRYLVKRTGEKVFLECVQDMDHENMFWYRQDPGLGLRLIYFSYDVKMKEKGDIPEGYSVSREKKERFSLILESASTNQTSMYLCASSLRGGTGTGNTIYFGEGSWLTVV.

The chain uses TRBV7-9 and TRBJ1-1, with D hard to call. The CDR3 has 13 residues. Germline V gene lookup returns CDR1 SEHNR and CDR2 FQNEAQ (reference sequence). The V and J ends lost 2 bases and 4 bases respectively, with 8 bases between them. CDR3 loop: CASSLSVSTEAFF. CDR3 DNA sequence: TGTGCCAGCAGCTTAAGTGTGAGCACTGAAGCTTTCTTT. Using reference TRBV7-9 and TRBJ1-1 for the parts outside the CDR3, the full variable domain is DTGVSQNPRHKITKRGQNVTFRCDPISEHNRLYWYRQTLGQGPEFLTYFQNEAQLEKSRLLSDRFSAERPKGSFSTLEIQRTEQGDSAMYLCASSLSVSTEAFFGQGTRLTVV.

This clone occurred once. This chain links TRBV9 with TRBJ1-1; possible D gene TRBD1, 5 bases. Deletions cut 2 bases from V and 4 bases from J, with 9 bases between. The germline V gene has CDR1 SGDLS and CDR2 YYNGEE. The CDR3 consists of 13 residues. This CDR3 reads CASSVGGFTEAFF. The CDR3 nucleotides read TGTGCCAGCAGCGTGGGGGGTTTCACTGAAGCTTTCTTT.

This clone was detected once. The chain joins TRBV13 to TRBJ1-4; 10 bases align to TRBD1. Germline assignment: CDR1 PRHDT and CDR2 FYEKMQ (reference sequence). The CDR3 is made up of 17 amino acids. The ends lost 5 bases at V and 3 bases at J; junction bases unmatched: 9. In DNA form, the CDR3 reads TGTGCCAGCAGCACCCGGACAGGGGGGCTCGCTAATGAAAAACTGTTTTTT. Protein product: CASSTRTGGLANEKLFF.

The V and J genes are TRBV10-3 and TRBJ2-1, with a tentative D call TRBD2 (7 bases). Germline CDR1 is ENHRY and CDR2 is SYGVKD. Trimming took 10 bases from V and 6 from J, leaving 16 bases between them. The CDR3 is 13 amino acids. The CDR3 coding sequence is TGTGCCACCTGGGGGGGGCAGAGCAATGAGCAGTTCTTC. Its translation is CATWGGQSNEQFF.

The CDR3 spells CASSFGHVDEKLFF. CDR3 coding DNA: TGTGCCAGCAGCTTTGGACATGTGGATGAAAAACTGTTTTTT. The chain combines TRBV7-9 with TRBJ1-4; a possible D gene is TRBD1 (5 bases). CDR3 size: 14 residues. Trimming shortened V by 3 bases and J by 6 bases, and 11 bases separated the two germline ends. Germline assignment: CDR1 SEHNR and CDR2 FQNEAQ (reference sequence).

For the CDR3, the DNA is TGTGCCAGCAGCTTGCTGGGGGCGGCTAATGAAAAACTGTTTTTT. Its translation: CASSLLGAANEKLFF. The chain uses TRBV11-2 and TRBJ1-4; possibly TRBD1 for D (6 bases). The CDR3 has 15 amino acids. Germline V gene data show CDR1 as SGHAT and CDR2 as FQNNGV. V lost 3 bases and J 3 bases, leaving 11 bases between the germline ends.

The chain has TRBV10-3 and TRBJ2-3; TRBD1 matches at 9 bases. The germline V gene encodes CDR1 ENHRY and CDR2 SYGVKD. The CDR3 spans 16 residues. Trimming cost V 4 bases and J 6 bases; bases outside gene matches: 11. The CDR3 region is CAISAQKTGGGDTQYF. The CDR3 DNA is TGTGCCATCAGTGCCCAAAAGACAGGGGGAGGGGATACGCAGTATTTT.

The V and J genes are TRBV28 and TRBJ1-5; possible D gene TRBD1, 5 bases. CDR1 MDHEN and CDR2 SYDVKM come from the germline V gene. The CDR3 is 14 residues long. Trimming left V 4 bases short and J 9 bases short, with 16 bases between. CDR3: CASSSGHGYTPQHF. As DNA, the CDR3 is TGTGCCAGCAGTTCCGGACATGGATATACGCCCCAGCATTTT.

For the CDR3, the DNA is TGTGCCAGCAGCCACGGGAGCGCCAGCTCCTACGAGCAGTACTTC. This gives the protein CASSHGSASSYEQYF. V gene TRBV5-4 combines with J gene TRBJ2-7, with D perhaps TRBD2 (6 bases). This CDR3 has 15 amino acids. V was shortened by 4 bases and J by 0 bases, with 14 bases between the two germline ends. Germline CDR1 reads SGHNT; CDR2 reads YYREEE (reference sequence).

The J gene is TRBJ1-5, the V gene TRBV19; TRBD1 aligns across 9 bases. Unmatched junction bases numbered 7, after V lost 3 bases and J lost 10 bases. The length of the CDR3 is 14 residues. CDR1 is LNHDA, CDR2 SQIVND, per germline (reference sequence). The CDR3 is CASSMGQGQVPQHF. As DNA, the CDR3 is TGTGCCAGTAGTATGGGACAGGGCCAGGTACCCCAGCATTTT.

The rearrangement joins TRBV7-9 to TRBJ2-2, with unresolved D. The CDR3 is 12 residues long. V was shortened by 5 bases and J by 7 bases, with 8 bases between the two germline ends. Per germline, CDR1 SEHNR and CDR2 FQNEAQ (reference sequence). This CDR3 reads CASSAAGGELFF. CDR3 nucleotide sequence: TGTGCCAGCAGCGCCGCCGGCGGGGAGCTGTTTTTT. Filled out from reference TRBV7-9 and TRBJ2-2, the complete variable domain reads DTGVSQNPRHKITKRGQNVTFRCDPISEHNRLYWYRQTLGQGPEFLTYFQNEAQLEKSRLLSDRFSAERPKGSFSTLEIQRTEQGDSAMYLCASSAAGGELFFGEGSRLTVL.

This clone was observed a handful of times. The chain has TRBV4-1 and TRBJ2-7; 7 bases align to TRBD1. Per germline, CDR1 MGHRA and CDR2 YSYEKL. V shed 3 bases, J shed 3 bases, and the junction held 8 bases outside the gene matches. The CDR3 totals 15 residues. CDR3 coding DNA: TGCGCCAGCAGCCATGCAGGACAGGAGAACTACGAGCAGTACTTC. It specifies CASSHAGQENYEQYF.